This TCR beta chain stems from a study of cytomegalovirus exposure and HLA in healthy donors. Study-wide background: As released early, the data held some 85 million unique TCRs from HLA-typed donors. Study findings and constraints: After further analysis at a later stage, 16,951 TCR beta sequences were associated with HLA alleles at 0.05 false discovery rate. The number of N-insertions in an Asian-associated ancestry cluster was reportedly below the roughly 670-donor mean in a later analysis.

Primers included in the PCR were 60 Vbeta and 13 Jbeta primers. TCRdb keeps only in-frame clones here, not all; method: immunoSEQ multiplex PCR. The sample lists approximately 180,000 clones; around 84% were seen once. The CDR3 totals 18 residues. Trimming stripped 1 base from V and 5 bases from J, with 23 bases between. CDR1 is SGHVS and CDR2 is FNYEAQ in the germline V gene. Comment on this clone: Its specificity is unknown.

The sequence was collected from a woman aged 18-35 years in good health and CMV-seronegative. The sample was PBMCs. V is TRBV7-6 and J is TRBJ2-5; TRBD1 might be the D (7 bases). As DNA, the CDR3 is TGTGCCAGCAGCTTAGAACCCAACAGGGGCCGCCGGGGGGAGACCCAGTACTTC. This encodes CASSLEPNRGRRGETQYF.